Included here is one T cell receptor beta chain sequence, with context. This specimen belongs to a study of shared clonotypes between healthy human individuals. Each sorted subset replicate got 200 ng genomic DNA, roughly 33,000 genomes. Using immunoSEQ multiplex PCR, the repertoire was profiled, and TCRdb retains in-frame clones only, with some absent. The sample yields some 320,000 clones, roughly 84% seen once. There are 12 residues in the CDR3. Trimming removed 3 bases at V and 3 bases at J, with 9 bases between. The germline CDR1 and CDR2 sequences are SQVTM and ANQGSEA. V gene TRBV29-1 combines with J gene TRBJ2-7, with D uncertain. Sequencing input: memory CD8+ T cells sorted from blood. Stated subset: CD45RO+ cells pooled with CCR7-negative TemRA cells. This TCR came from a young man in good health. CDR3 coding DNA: TGCAGCGTTGAGGGCAGTTACTACGAGCAGTACTTC. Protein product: CSVEGSYYEQYF.